This T cell receptor (beta chain) comes out of a study of T cells in Graves' hyperthyroidism and ophthalmopathy. Study as a whole: Staff took peripheral blood when the initial diagnosis was made, before any treatment began. Findings and limits, study-wide: The blood repertoire included most of the expanded thyroid clonotypes above 0.001.

At least ten counts were recorded for this clonotype. The antigen remains unidentified. Authors of the study amplified TCR beta CDR3 regions from RNA transcripts. The study used the HTBI primer set for a first-round RT-PCR of the TCR CDR3. One entry per CDR3 protein, called by TCRdb with MiXCR from the multiplex PCR reads. The sample lists about 380,000 distinct CDR3 sequences, around 20% occurring once. The study included ophthalmopathy patients with Clinical Activity Score at least 3, NOSPECS grade at least 4 and duration under 3 months. Out of over 9 ml of fresh peripheral blood came the PBMCs. Germline-derived CDR1 and CDR2 are LGHDT and YNNKEL (reference sequence). CDR3 size: 17 residues. V lost 4 bases, J lost 2 bases, and 18 bases lay in between.

The specimen was blood. The chain combines TRBV3-1 with TRBJ1-5; tentative D call: TRBD1 (6 bases). The sequence derives from a young man with Graves' ophthalmopathy. CDR3: CASSLKWGPWGNQPQHF. CDR3 in DNA: TGTGCCAGCAGCCTGAAGTGGGGGCCCTGGGGCAATCAGCCCCAGCATTTT.